This is a list of T cell receptor beta chains from one sample in a study of T cells after posttransplantation cyclophosphamide. The data were produced by immunoSEQ multiplex PCR, yet TCRdb's version contains in-frame clones alone and is incomplete. The sample lists around 43,000 clones, roughly 92% occurring once. Sequencing was carried out using PBMCs. The receptors shown here come from a woman in her forties or fifties in good health and a related stem cell transplant donor. Both conserved end residues are part of each CDR3. The D gene is left open where the match is weak. Only part of the rows carry a size: once, few, many, or a class if the clone is expanded.

d_gene	abundance	v_gene	j_gene	CDR3nt	CDR3aa
.	.	TRBV27	TRBJ1-2	TGTGCCAGCAGTATAAGGGGAGGGGCGGCCTATGGCTACACCTTC	CASSIRGGAAYGYTF
.	.	TRBV10-3	TRBJ2-5	TGTGCCATCCGATGGTCAGGGGAGGAGACCCAGTACTTC	CAIRWSGEETQYF
TRBD2	.	TRBV5-1	TRBJ2-7	TGCGCCAGCAGCCCCCGGACTAGCGGGATTTCCTTAGAGCAGTACTTC	CASSPRTSGISLEQYF
TRBD1	.	TRBV2	TRBJ1-3	TGTGCCAGCTCTGAGGACAGGGTCCCTGGAAACACCATATATTTT	CASSEDRVPGNTIYF
.	.	TRBV28	TRBJ1-1	TGTGCCAGCAGCCTTCTGAACAGGAACACTGAAGCTTTCTTT	CASSLLNRNTEAFF
TRBD1	.	TRBV7-6	TRBJ2-7	TGTGCCAGCAGCTTAGTTCCCCGGACAGGGGGCTACGAGCAGTACTTC	CASSLVPRTGGYEQYF
.	few	TRBV13	TRBJ1-2	TGTGCCAGCAGCTTAATCACAGGGAATAATGGCTACACCTTC	CASSLITGNNGYTF
.	.	TRBV2	TRBJ2-2	TGTGCCAGCAGTGACCAAACTAGCACCGGGGAGCTGTTTTTT	CASSDQTSTGELFF
TRBD1	.	TRBV6-5	TRBJ1-4	TGTGCCAGCAGTTACGGGGCGGCAGGGGGGCCAAAAAAACTGTTTTTT	CASSYGAAGGPKKLFF
TRBD1	.	TRBV5-6	TRBJ1-1	TGTGCCAGCAGCTTGACCGGGACAGGGGAGTCTGAAGCTTTCTTT	CASSLTGTGESEAFF
TRBD2	.	TRBV7-8	TRBJ2-1	TGTGCCAGCAGCTTAGCGCGTCTAGCGGGGGCCAATGAGCAGTTCTTC	CASSLARLAGANEQFF
.	.	TRBV2	TRBJ1-3	TGTGCCAGCAGTGAAGCCGGAGGCACCATATATTTT	CASSEAGGTIYF
TRBD2	.	TRBV18	TRBJ2-5	TGTGCCAGCTGCCGAGCTAGCGGGGGGAACATGGAGACCCAGTACTTC	CASCRASGGNMETQYF
TRBD2	.	TRBV7-2	TRBJ2-7	TGTGCCAGCAGCTACCCCGGGGGGGGCTACGAGCAGTACTTC	CASSYPGGGYEQYF
TRBD1	once	TRBV29-1	TRBJ1-2	TGCAGCGTCGGAGACAACAGGGGTGGCTATGGCTACACCTTC	CSVGDNRGGYGYTF
.	.	TRBV9	TRBJ1-3	TGTGCCAGCAGCGATACCAGGTTCTCTGGAAACACCATATATTTT	CASSDTRFSGNTIYF
.	.	TRBV28	TRBJ2-1	TGTGCCAGTACGAGACAGGTAACGATTCTCAATGAGCAGTTCTTC	CASTRQVTILNEQFF
.	.	TRBV10-1	TRBJ1-1	TGCGCCAGCAGTGATAGTCTGGGCCCGAACACTGAAGCTTTCTTT	CASSDSLGPNTEAFF
TRBD1	.	TRBV6-5	TRBJ2-2	TGTGCCAGCAGGAGACAGGGGATCACCACCGGGGAGCTGTTTTTT	CASRRQGITTGELFF
.	.	TRBV4-1	TRBJ2-2	TGCGCCAGCAGCCAGCCGACTAGGAGGGCCGGGGAGCTGTTTTTT	CASSQPTRRAGELFF
.	.	TRBV27	TRBJ2-7	TGTGCCAGCAGTTTAGGCAGGTTCTACGAGCAGTACTTC	CASSLGRFYEQYF
.	.	TRBV7-3	TRBJ2-5	TGTGCCAGCAGCTCGGGACGGGGGGAGACCCAGTACTTC	CASSSGRGETQYF
.	.	TRBV5-1	TRBJ1-1	TGCGCCAGCAGCGCAGTCAGGGCGGCGAACACTGAAGCTTTCTTT	CASSAVRAANTEAFF
.	.	TRBV6-6	TRBJ1-4	TGTGCCAGCAGCCCCCGGGGGGTTGCAACTAATGAAAAACTGTTTTTT	CASSPRGVATNEKLFF
.	.	TRBV13	TRBJ2-1	TGTGCCAGCAGCACCACTAGAATCCCTTACAATGAGCAGTTCTTC	CASSTTRIPYNEQFF
.	.	TRBV19	TRBJ1-3	TGTGCCAGTAGTATCGGGGACACTGGAAACACCATATATTTT	CASSIGDTGNTIYF
TRBD2	.	TRBV2	TRBJ2-1	TGTGCCAGCAGTGAAGCGCTAGCGGGGTTAGAGTTCTTC	CASSEALAGLEFF
TRBD2	.	TRBV6-4	TRBJ2-2	TGTGCCAGCAGCCCGGGGGGGGCCGGGGAGCTGTTTTTT	CASSPGGAGELFF
TRBD2	.	TRBV11-3	TRBJ2-1	TGTGCCAGCAGCTTAAGGGGACTAGCGATCTACAATGAGCAGTTCTTC	CASSLRGLAIYNEQFF
.	.	TRBV5-1	TRBJ1-1	TGCGCCAGCAGCTCGTCAGTCGGGGTTGCTGAAGCTTTCTTT	CASSSSVGVAEAFF
.	.	TRBV7-8	TRBJ1-4	TGTGCCAGCAGCTTAGCAGCAGGTTCAACTAATGAAAAACTGTTTTTT	CASSLAAGSTNEKLFF
TRBD2	.	TRBV5-1	TRBJ2-1	TGCGCCAGCAGCAGCACATTAGCGGGAGGGCTCCCCGGGGGGAATGAGCAGTTCTTC	CASSSTLAGGLPGGNEQFF
TRBD1	.	TRBV28	TRBJ1-4	TGTGCCAGCTTGGGACAGAATGAAAAACTGTTTTTT	CASLGQNEKLFF
.	.	TRBV11-2	TRBJ2-5	TGTGCCAGCAGCCACTCGACAGGGAAAGGCCCGGGGGCCCAGTACTTC	CASSHSTGKGPGAQYF
.	.	TRBV11-3	TRBJ1-1	TGTGCCAGCAGCCCAGGGAGGGGGAATGGTGAAGCTTTCTTT	CASSPGRGNGEAFF
TRBD2	once	TRBV5-1	TRBJ2-7	TGCGCCAGCAGCTCCGGGACTAGCGATCTCTACGAGCAGTACTTC	CASSSGTSDLYEQYF
.	.	TRBV10-1	TRBJ2-1	TGCGCCAGCAGTGGGTCGTTATCCTACAATGAGCAGTTCTTC	CASSGSLSYNEQFF
.	.	TRBV11-2	TRBJ2-7	TGTGCCAGCAGCTTAGTGGGGAGGAAAAGCTACGAGCAGTACTTC	CASSLVGRKSYEQYF
TRBD2	.	TRBV10-3	TRBJ2-7	TGTGCCACGGGGCTTGGCGGGAGGGTCTACGAGCAGTACTTC	CATGLGGRVYEQYF
.	.	TRBV7-6	TRBJ2-3	TGTGCCAGCAGCTTGGAGGGGTGGGGGAGCACAGATACGCAGTATTTT	CASSLEGWGSTDTQYF
TRBD1	.	TRBV27	TRBJ1-3	TGTGCCAGCAGTAGACAGGGGAGCTCTGGAAACACCATATATTTT	CASSRQGSSGNTIYF
TRBD2	.	TRBV5-6	TRBJ2-7	TGTGCCAGCAGCCCGGGAGGTATCCGCGAGCAGTACTTC	CASSPGGIREQYF
.	.	TRBV2	TRBJ1-2	TGTGCCAGCAGTGAACGACCGCCAGGGTTAGGCTATGGCTACACCTTC	CASSERPPGLGYGYTF
TRBD2	.	TRBV2	TRBJ2-3	TGTGCCAGCAGCCGTATTAGCGGGGCGCTCGGGAATACGCAGTATTTT	CASSRISGALGNTQYF
TRBD1	.	TRBV29-1	TRBJ2-5	TGCAGCGCGTGGACAGGGGGGGGGAGAGAGACCCAGTACTTC	CSAWTGGGRETQYF
.	.	TRBV28	TRBJ2-2	TGTGCCAGCAGTTCGCCCGTCCGGGGTGTCGCCGGGGAGCTGTTTTTT	CASSSPVRGVAGELFF
TRBD1	.	TRBV6-6	TRBJ1-3	TGTGCCAGCAGCTATGAGGGGGCGGGAAACACCATATATTTT	CASSYEGAGNTIYF
TRBD1	.	TRBV5-6	TRBJ1-1	TGTGCCAGCAGCTTCGGGACAGATCAGAAAACTGAAGCTTTCTTT	CASSFGTDQKTEAFF
.	few	TRBV19	TRBJ1-1	TGTGCCAGTACCGGTCAGTACCTCGGGTCTTTCTTT	CASTGQYLGSFF
.	.	TRBV28	TRBJ1-2	TGTGCCAGCAGATCCCGTCGACAGTCCTATGGCTACACCTTC	CASRSRRQSYGYTF
TRBD2	.	TRBV11-2	TRBJ2-1	TGTGCCAGCAGCAAACTGAGCGGGAGGTCCGACAATGAGCAGTTCTTC	CASSKLSGRSDNEQFF
.	.	TRBV15	TRBJ2-1	TGTGCCACCAGCCCCCTAGGTGTGTCGGGATACAATGAGCAGTTCTTC	CATSPLGVSGYNEQFF
TRBD1	.	TRBV27	TRBJ1-2	TGTGCCAGCAGTTCCCGGGACAGGGGGCGCGTCTCTAACTATGGCTACACCTTC	CASSSRDRGRVSNYGYTF
TRBD1	.	TRBV2	TRBJ1-2	TGTGCCAGCAGCGGTAGGGACAGGGATGACTATGGCTACACCTTC	CASSGRDRDDYGYTF
TRBD1	few	TRBV4-1	TRBJ2-7	TGCGCCAGCAGCCATGGGACAGGGAGCTCCTACGAGCAGTACTTC	CASSHGTGSSYEQYF
TRBD2	.	TRBV7-9	TRBJ2-2	TGTGCCAGCAGCCAGAGGGCTAGCGGGGGTCGATGGCCCGGGGAGCTGTTTTTT	CASSQRASGGRWPGELFF
TRBD1	.	TRBV7-2	TRBJ2-7	TGTGCCAGCAGCTTAGGCAGGGGGCGTCTCTACGAGCAGTACTTC	CASSLGRGRLYEQYF
TRBD1	.	TRBV5-6	TRBJ2-7	TGTGCCAGCAGCCAGGGACAGAGCTACGAGCAGTACTTC	CASSQGQSYEQYF